The 19 T cell receptor beta chains below come from one sample, sequenced in a study of blood T cell repertoires in COVID-19. The table came from immunoSEQ multiplex PCR; TCRdb's copy has only in-frame clones and leaves some out. The table lists around 100,000 clones, 84% of them singletons. Sequences were obtained from peripheral blood. These receptors were obtained from a woman between 40 and 50 years old with acute or convalescent COVID-19.

CDR3 coding DNA: TGTGCCAGCAGCTTGGAAGGTTTACTAGCGGGGGGTTTCACAGATACGCAGTATTTT. Its translation: CASSLEGLLAGGFTDTQYF. The chain is built from TRBV5-4 and TRBJ2-3; 12 nucleotides align to TRBD2. Germline loops: CDR1 SGHNT, CDR2 YYREEE (reference sequence). This CDR3 is built from 19 residues. The junction had 10 bases not matched to a gene; V was cut back by 0 bases and J by 2 bases. The full variable domain, with the rest looked up from reference TRBV5-4 and TRBJ2-3, is ETGVTQSPTHLIKTRGQQVTLRCSSQSGHNTVSWYQQALGQGPQFIFQYYREEENGRGNFPPRFSGLQFPNYSSELNVNALELDDSALYLCASSLEGLLAGGFTDTQYFGPGTRLTVL.

This clone has a single count. V gene TRBV18 combines with J gene TRBJ1-2; TRBD1 matches 7 bases. The CDR3 loop spans 15 amino acids. Germline CDR1 KGHSH, CDR2 LQKENI. Germline trimming cut 3 bases from V and 3 bases from J; bases unmatched to any gene: 7. The CDR3 sequence is CASSPQKGADYGYTF. CDR3 bases: TGTGCCAGCTCACCTCAGAAGGGGGCTGACTATGGCTACACCTTC.

This chain joins TRBV7-9 and TRBJ1-1, with D hard to call. The CDR3 is 15 residues long. Germline V gives CDR1 SEHNR, CDR2 FQNEAQ (reference sequence). V was clipped by 1 base and J by 1 base, with 10 bases between them. The CDR3 loop reads CASSLDGYRNTEAFF. Here the CDR3 DNA reads TGTGCCAGCAGCTTAGATGGATACAGGAACACTGAAGCTTTCTTT.

In this sample, this clone turned up once. V gene TRBV19 combines with J gene TRBJ2-7; D perhaps matches TRBD1 (6 bases). The V gene lost 7 bases and the J gene lost 6 bases, with 16 bases spanning the gap. In germline, CDR1 is LNHDA, CDR2 SQIVND (reference sequence). There are 13 residues in the CDR3. The CDR3 spells CASKGGRQGEQYF. CDR3 nucleotides: TGTGCCAGTAAAGGGGGACGTCAAGGCGAGCAGTACTTC.

The chain recombines TRBV5-4 with TRBJ2-7; 9 nucleotides match TRBD2. Germline V gene data show CDR1 as SGHNT and CDR2 as YYREEE (reference sequence). After removal of 4 bases from V and 3 bases from J, the junction contained 8 bases not matched to a gene. There are 15 residues in the CDR3. The CDR3 sequence: CASSAQRGADYEQYF. CDR3 bases: TGTGCCAGCAGCGCCCAGCGGGGGGCCGACTACGAGCAGTACTTC.

V is TRBV5-6 and J is TRBJ1-1, with D maybe TRBD1 (5 bases). This CDR3 has 14 residues. Trimming cost V 4 bases and J 4 bases, with 14 bases left between them. Germline loops: CDR1 SGHDT, CDR2 YYEEEE. The CDR3 coding sequence is TGTGCCAGCAGCGCCGGGGGATGGGTCACTGAAGCTTTCTTT. Its translation: CASSAGGWVTEAFF.

The J gene is TRBJ1-2, the V gene TRBV14; the D gene is possibly TRBD1 (5 bases). V lost 4 bases and J 8 bases, leaving 11 bases between the germline ends. Germline lookup yields CDR1 SGHDN and CDR2 FVKESK. This CDR3 comprises 12 residues. Here the CDR3 DNA reads TGTGCCAGCAGCCCCGCCCGGGGGGGCTACACCTTC. Translation gives CASSPARGGYTF.

The chain joins TRBV30 to TRBJ1-6, with a tentative D call TRBD1 (6 bases). The CDR3 runs 14 residues. With 4 bases removed from V and 4 bases from J, the gap between germline ends came to 11 bases. Germline loops: CDR1 GTSNPN, CDR2 SVGIG (reference sequence). In nucleotides, the CDR3 is TGTGCCTGGAATAAGGGGGTTTATAATTCACCCCTCCACTTT. Translation: CAWNKGVYNSPLHF.

The rearrangement joins TRBV27 to TRBJ2-7, with D perhaps TRBD2 (6 bases). Trimming stripped 6 bases from V and 5 bases from J, with 17 bases between. Germline V gene lookup returns CDR1 MNHEY and CDR2 SMNVEV (reference sequence). The CDR3 loop spans 14 amino acids. The CDR3 region has the DNA TGTGCCAGCAGCCCCCGACGGGACTGGAACGAGCAGTACTTC. Protein sequence: CASSPRRDWNEQYF.

This rearrangement joins TRBV9 to TRBJ2-7; possible D gene TRBD1, 5 bases. CDR1 is SGDLS, CDR2 YYNGEE, per germline. CDR3 length: 15 amino acids. Trimming pared 0 bases from V and 4 bases from J, leaving 14 bases between. The CDR3 nucleotides are TGTGCCAGCAGCGTAGGGGGCCCCCCCCAATACGAGCAGTACTTC. Translating it yields CASSVGGPPQYEQYF.

The J gene is TRBJ2-7, the V gene TRBV4-2, with unresolved D. Trimming pared 4 bases from V and 0 bases from J, leaving 7 bases between. This CDR3 is 13 amino acids long. Germline values: CDR1 LGHNA, CDR2 YNFKEQ. CDR3 loop: CASSPSPSYEQYF. CDR3 sequence (DNA): TGTGCCAGCAGCCCCAGTCCCTCCTACGAGCAGTACTTC.

The chain employs TRBV6-4 and TRBJ1-6; 9 nucleotides align to TRBD1. The V gene's germline CDR1 is MRHNA and CDR2 SNTAGT. V shed 8 bases, J shed 8 bases, and the junction held 4 bases outside the gene matches. The CDR3 loop spans 13 amino acids. CDR3 in DNA: TGTGCCAGCCGAAGGACAGGGGATTCACCCCTCCACTTT. It translates to CASRRTGDSPLHF.

The genes are TRBV6-5 and TRBJ2-3; TRBD2 matches at 10 bases. In germline, CDR1 is MNHEY, CDR2 SVGAGI. The CDR3 loop spans 15 amino acids. The junction had 7 bases not matched to a gene; V was cut back by 6 bases and J by 4 bases. CDR3 residues: CASSRTSGVSDTQYF. The CDR3 bases are TGTGCCAGCAGCCGTACTAGCGGGGTTTCAGATACGCAGTATTTT.

This clone came up a few times. The rearrangement joins TRBV7-3 to TRBJ2-3; a weak D match, TRBD2 (6 bases). Trimming removed 5 bases from V and 4 bases from J, with 19 bases in between. CDR3 length: 16 residues. From germline, CDR1 is SGHTA and CDR2 FQGTGA. Here the CDR3 reads CASSLYGTHKADTQYF. The CDR3 bases are TGTGCCAGCAGCCTCTACGGGACTCACAAAGCAGATACGCAGTATTTT. The full variable domain, with the rest looked up from reference TRBV7-3 and TRBJ2-3, is GAGVSQTPSNKVTEKGKYVELRCDPISGHTALYWYRQSLGQGPEFLIYFQGTGAADDSGLPNDRFFAVRPEGSVSTLKIQRTERGDSAVYLCASSLYGTHKADTQYFGPGTRLTVL.

V and J are TRBV6-1 and TRBJ1-6; D unclear. V gave up 1 base and J gave up 7 bases, with 8 bases separating them. This CDR3 region has 14 residues. CDR1 MNHNS and CDR2 SASEGT come from the germline V gene. The CDR3 nucleotides read TGTGCCAGCAGTGAAGATATCGGGAATTCACCCCTCCACTTT. Protein sequence: CASSEDIGNSPLHF.

The chain recombines TRBV2 with TRBJ1-1; a weak D match, TRBD1 (5 bases). Per germline, CDR1 SNHLY and CDR2 FYNNEI. V was shortened by 7 bases and J by 1 base, with 10 bases between the two germline ends. The CDR3 loop spans 13 amino acids. CDR3 DNA sequence: TGTGCCAGCAAACAGGAAAGGAACACTGAAGCTTTCTTT. As protein: CASKQERNTEAFF.

The gene calls are TRBV4-1 and TRBJ1-4, with D possibly being TRBD1 (5 bases). The germline V gene encodes CDR1 MGHRA and CDR2 YSYEKL. V dropped 4 bases and J dropped 6 bases, with 15 bases sitting between them. The CDR3 loop spans 15 amino acids. DNA for the CDR3: TGCGCCAGCAGCCCGGGACTTCGGGCGGATGAAAAACTGTTTTTT. This encodes CASSPGLRADEKLFF.

Only a few counts were recorded for this clone. The chain uses TRBV6-5 and TRBJ1-5, with D unresolved. The V end lost 0 bases, the J end lost 0 bases, and 6 bases lay between the germline ends. The CDR3 is made up of 15 amino acids. The germline CDR1 and CDR2 sequences are MNHEY and SVGAGI. The DNA for the CDR3 is TGTGCCAGCAGTTACTCAGAGAATAGCAATCAGCCCCAGCATTTT. It codes for CASSYSENSNQPQHF.

This chain joins TRBV4-1 and TRBJ1-5; 9 nucleotides match TRBD1. With V trimmed by 3 bases and J by 4 bases, 1 base remained unmatched. This CDR3 spans 14 amino acids. Germline CDR1 and CDR2: MGHRA and YSYEKL. CDR3 coding DNA: TGCGCCAGCAGCCATGACAGGGGGAATCAGCCCCAGCATTTT. Amino acids: CASSHDRGNQPQHF.